This T cell receptor beta chain is drawn from a study of radiotherapy plus CTLA-4 blockade in lung cancer. Study information: Objective responses arose in 15% to 20% of patients, and under 40% experienced disease control.

Here immunoSEQ multiplex PCR was the method, and the copy in TCRdb shows in-frame clones only, minus some. Here the sample spans 65,000 to 95,000 clones, around nine tenths being singletons. Study conclusions and caveats: Expansion in blood of tumor-derived TCR clones was seen after radiotherapy plus ipilimumab. Early clonal dynamics of blood T cells, together with interferon-beta, were reported as the best response predictor.

Each patient with chemo-refractory metastatic non-small-cell lung cancer was treated with focal radiation plus CTLA-4 blockade using ipilimumab. The germline gives CDR1 SNHLY, CDR2 FYNNEI. Germline trimming cut 7 bases from V and 4 bases from J; bases unmatched to any gene: 4. The CDR3 extends over 13 amino acids. In regard to this clone: Its antigen is as yet unknown.

This receptor was identified in a human donor with non-small cell lung cancer who had stable disease on radiotherapy plus ipilimumab. The sample was peripheral blood, taken from a patient treated with radiotherapy plus ipilimumab. The chain has TRBV2 and TRBJ2-5; 9 bases agree with TRBD1. The CDR3 sequence is CASTADRGETQYF. DNA for the CDR3: TGTGCCAGCACCGCGGACAGGGGAGAGACCCAGTACTTC.